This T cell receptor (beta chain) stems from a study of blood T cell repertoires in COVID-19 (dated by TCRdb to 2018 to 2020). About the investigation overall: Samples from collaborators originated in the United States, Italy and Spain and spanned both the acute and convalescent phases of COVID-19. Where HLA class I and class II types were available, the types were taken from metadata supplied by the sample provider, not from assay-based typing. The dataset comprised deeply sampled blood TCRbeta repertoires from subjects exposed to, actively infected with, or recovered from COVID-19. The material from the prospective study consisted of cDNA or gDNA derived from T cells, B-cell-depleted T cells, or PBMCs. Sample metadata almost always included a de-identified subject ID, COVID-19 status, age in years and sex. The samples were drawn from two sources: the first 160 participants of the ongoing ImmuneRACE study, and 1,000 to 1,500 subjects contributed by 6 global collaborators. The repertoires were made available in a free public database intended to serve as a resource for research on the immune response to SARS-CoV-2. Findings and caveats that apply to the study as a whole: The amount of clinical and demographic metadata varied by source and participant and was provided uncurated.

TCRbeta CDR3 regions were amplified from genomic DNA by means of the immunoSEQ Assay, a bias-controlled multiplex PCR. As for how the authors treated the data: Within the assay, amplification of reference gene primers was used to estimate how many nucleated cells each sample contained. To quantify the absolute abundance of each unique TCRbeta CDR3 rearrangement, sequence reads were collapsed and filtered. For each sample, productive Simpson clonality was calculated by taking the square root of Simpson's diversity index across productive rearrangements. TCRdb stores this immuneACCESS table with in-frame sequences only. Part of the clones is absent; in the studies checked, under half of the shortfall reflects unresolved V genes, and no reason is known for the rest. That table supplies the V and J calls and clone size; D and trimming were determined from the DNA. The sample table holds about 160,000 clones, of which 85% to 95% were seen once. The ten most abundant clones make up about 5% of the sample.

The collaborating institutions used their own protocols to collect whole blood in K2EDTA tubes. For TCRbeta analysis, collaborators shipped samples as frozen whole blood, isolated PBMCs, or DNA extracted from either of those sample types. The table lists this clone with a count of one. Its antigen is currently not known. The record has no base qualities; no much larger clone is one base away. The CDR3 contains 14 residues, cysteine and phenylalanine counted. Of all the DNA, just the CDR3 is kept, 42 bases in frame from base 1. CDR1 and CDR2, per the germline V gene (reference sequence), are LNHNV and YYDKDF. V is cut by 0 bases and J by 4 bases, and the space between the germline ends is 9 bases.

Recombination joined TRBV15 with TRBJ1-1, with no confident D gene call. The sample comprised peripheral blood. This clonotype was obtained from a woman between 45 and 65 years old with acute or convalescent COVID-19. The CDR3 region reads CATSRERVITEAFF. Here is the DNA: TGTGCCACCAGCAGAGAGAGGGTCATCACTGAAGCTTTCTTT. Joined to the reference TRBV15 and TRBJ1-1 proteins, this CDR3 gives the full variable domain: DAMVIQNPRYQVTQFGKPVTLSCSQTLNHNVMYWYQQKSSQAPKLLFHYYDKDFNNEADTPDNFQSRRPNTSFCFLDIRSPGLGDTAMYLCATSRERVITEAFFGQGTRLTVV.